This T cell receptor beta chain was sequenced in a study of beta chain features in type 1 diabetes. Overall study context: Approximately 100 million sorted cells were examined across all samples. Broader study findings: Possibly, sequencing cDNA over-represented cells that had high TCR expression levels. Type 1 diabetes patients had VDJ junctions that carried fewer insertions and more deletions.

This clone appeared a few times. Its specificity is unknown. Each population that was sorted was more than 95% pure. The isolated RNA, all of it, was reverse transcribed, so expressed TCRB transcripts were what got sequenced. The repertoire was sequenced with immunoSEQ multiplex PCR; TCRdb's copy has only in-frame clones and lacks some. The table shows about 450,000 clones, with roughly 11% occurring only once. Germline V gene lookup returns CDR1 SGHTA and CDR2 FQGNSA. The CDR3 is 14 residues long. Unmatched junction bases numbered 1, after V lost 4 bases and J lost 4 bases. The genes are TRBV7-2 and TRBJ2-3, with TRBD1 matching over 11 bases. Sequences were obtained from naive CD4+ T cells from blood. This receptor was taken from a woman under 30 in good health. The CDR3 loop reads CASSWDRGADTQYF. DNA for the CDR3: TGTGCCAGCAGCTGGGACAGGGGGGCAGATACGCAGTATTTT.